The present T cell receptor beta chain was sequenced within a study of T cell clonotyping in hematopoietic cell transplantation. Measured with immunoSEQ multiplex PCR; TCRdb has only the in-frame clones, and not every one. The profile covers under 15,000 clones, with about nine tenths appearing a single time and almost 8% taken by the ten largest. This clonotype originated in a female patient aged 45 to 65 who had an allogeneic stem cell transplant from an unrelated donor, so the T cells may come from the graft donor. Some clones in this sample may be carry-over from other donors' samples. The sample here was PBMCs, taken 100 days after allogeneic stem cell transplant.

The CDR3 DNA follows: TGTGCCAGCAGTGAAATGGTAGTAGCAGGGGAGACCCAGTACTTC. It specifies CASSEMVVAGETQYF. The chain is built from TRBV2 and TRBJ2-5; a weak D match, TRBD1 (5 bases). The CDR3 runs 15 residues. Germline V gives CDR1 SNHLY, CDR2 FYNNEI. V shed 2 bases and J shed 5 bases, with 15 bases lying between them.